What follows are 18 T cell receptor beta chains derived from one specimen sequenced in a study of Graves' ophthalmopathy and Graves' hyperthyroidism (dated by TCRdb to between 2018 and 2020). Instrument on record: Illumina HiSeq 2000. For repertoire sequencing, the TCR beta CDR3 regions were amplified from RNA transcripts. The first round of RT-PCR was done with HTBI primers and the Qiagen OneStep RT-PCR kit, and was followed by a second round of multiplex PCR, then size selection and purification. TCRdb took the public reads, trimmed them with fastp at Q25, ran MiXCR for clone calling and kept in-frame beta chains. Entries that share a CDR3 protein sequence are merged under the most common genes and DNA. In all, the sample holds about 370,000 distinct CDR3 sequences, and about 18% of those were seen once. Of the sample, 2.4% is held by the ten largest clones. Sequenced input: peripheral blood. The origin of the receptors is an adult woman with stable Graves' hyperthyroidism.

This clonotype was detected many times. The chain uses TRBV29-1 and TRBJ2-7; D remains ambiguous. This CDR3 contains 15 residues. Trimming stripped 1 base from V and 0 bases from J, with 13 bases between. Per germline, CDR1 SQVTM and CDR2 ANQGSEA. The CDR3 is CSVEADRIGSYEQYF. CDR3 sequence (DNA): TGCAGCGTTGAAGCTGACCGAATCGGCTCCTACGAGCAGTACTTC.

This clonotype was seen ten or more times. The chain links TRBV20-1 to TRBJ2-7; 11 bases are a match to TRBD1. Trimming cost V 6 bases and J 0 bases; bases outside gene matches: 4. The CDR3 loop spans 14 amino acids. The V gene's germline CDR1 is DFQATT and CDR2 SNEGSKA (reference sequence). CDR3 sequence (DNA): TGCAGTGCACGGGACAGGGGGATCTCCTACGAGCAGTACTTC. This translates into CSARDRGISYEQYF.

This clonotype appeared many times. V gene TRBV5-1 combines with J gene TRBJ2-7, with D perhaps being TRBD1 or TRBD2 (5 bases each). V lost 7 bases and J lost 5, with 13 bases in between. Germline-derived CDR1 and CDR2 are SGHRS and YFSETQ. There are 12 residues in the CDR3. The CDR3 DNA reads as TGCGCCAGCTCTAGCCAGGGACACGAGCAGTACTTC. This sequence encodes CASSSQGHEQYF.

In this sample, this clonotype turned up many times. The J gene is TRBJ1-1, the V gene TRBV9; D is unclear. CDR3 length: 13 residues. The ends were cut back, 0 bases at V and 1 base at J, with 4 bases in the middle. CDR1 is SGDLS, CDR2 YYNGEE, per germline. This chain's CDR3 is CASSVEWNTEAFF. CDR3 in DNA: TGTGCCAGCAGCGTAGAATGGAACACTGAAGCTTTCTTT.

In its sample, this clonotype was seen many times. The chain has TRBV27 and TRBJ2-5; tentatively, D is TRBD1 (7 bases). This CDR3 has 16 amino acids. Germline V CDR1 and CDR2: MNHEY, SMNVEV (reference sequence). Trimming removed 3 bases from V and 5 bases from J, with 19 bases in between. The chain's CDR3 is CASSFGVDPGGETQYF. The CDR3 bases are TGTGCCAGCAGTTTTGGAGTAGACCCAGGGGGGGAGACCCAGTACTTC.

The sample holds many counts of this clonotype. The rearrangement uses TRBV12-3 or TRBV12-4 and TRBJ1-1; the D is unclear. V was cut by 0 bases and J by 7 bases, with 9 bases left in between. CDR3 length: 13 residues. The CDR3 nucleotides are TGTGCCAGCAGTTTAGCGTCCCTGCTTGAAGCTTTCTTT. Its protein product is CASSLASLLEAFF.

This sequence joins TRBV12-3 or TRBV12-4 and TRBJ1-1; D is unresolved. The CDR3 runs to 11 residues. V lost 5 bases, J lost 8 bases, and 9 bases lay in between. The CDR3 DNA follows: TGTGCCAGCAGTCCTGGGTGGGAAGCTTTCTTT. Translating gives CASSPGWEAFF.

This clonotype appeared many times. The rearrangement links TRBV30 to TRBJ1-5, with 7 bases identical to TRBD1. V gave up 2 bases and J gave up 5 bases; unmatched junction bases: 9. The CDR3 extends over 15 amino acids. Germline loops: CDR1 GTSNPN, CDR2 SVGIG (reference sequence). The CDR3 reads CAWSHGTALDQPQHF. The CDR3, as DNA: TGTGCCTGGAGTCATGGGACAGCTTTAGATCAGCCCCAGCATTTT.

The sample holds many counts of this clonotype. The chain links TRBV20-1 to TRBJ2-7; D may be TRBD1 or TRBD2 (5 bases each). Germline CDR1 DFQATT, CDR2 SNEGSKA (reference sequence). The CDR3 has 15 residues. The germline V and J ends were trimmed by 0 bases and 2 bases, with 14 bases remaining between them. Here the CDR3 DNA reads TGCAGTGCTAGAGATTTGGCAGGGAGCCCCTACGAGCAGTACTTC. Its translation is CSARDLAGSPYEQYF.

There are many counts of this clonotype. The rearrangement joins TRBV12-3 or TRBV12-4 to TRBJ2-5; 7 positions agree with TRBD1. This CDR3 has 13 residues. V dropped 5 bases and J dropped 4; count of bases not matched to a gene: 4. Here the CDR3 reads CASSLSGGETQYF. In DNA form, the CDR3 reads TGTGCCAGCAGTCTCTCAGGGGGAGAGACCCAGTACTTC.

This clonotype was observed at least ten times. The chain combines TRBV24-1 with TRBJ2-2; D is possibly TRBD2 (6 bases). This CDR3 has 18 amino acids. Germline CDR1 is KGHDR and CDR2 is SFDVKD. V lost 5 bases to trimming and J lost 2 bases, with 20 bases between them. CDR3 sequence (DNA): TGTGCCACCAGTGGTCGCGGAATCCGCGGGATAAACACCGGGGAGCTGTTTTTT. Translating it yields CATSGRGIRGINTGELFF.

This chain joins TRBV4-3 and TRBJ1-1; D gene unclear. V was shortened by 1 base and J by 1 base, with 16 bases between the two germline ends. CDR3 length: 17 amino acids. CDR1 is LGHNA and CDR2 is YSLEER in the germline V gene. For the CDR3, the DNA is TGCGCCAGCAGCCAAGGCAAAAGACGGTCTGGGAACACTGAAGCTTTCTTT. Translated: CASSQGKRRSGNTEAFF.

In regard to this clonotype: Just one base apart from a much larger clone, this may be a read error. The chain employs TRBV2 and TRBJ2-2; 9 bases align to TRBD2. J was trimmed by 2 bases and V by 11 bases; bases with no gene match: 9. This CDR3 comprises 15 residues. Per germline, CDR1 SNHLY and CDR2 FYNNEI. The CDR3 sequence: CAEFPSGENTGELFF. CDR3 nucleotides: TGTGCCGAGTTCCCTAGCGGGGAAAACACCGGGGAGCTGTTTTTT.

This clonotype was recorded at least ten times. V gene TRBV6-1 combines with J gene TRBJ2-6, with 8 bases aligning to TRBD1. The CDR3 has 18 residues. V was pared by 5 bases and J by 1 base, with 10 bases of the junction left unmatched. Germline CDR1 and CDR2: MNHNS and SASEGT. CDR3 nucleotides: TGTGCCAGCAGTAAATCACAGGGGGATCAATCTGGGGCCAACGTCCTGACTTTC. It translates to CASSKSQGDQSGANVLTF.

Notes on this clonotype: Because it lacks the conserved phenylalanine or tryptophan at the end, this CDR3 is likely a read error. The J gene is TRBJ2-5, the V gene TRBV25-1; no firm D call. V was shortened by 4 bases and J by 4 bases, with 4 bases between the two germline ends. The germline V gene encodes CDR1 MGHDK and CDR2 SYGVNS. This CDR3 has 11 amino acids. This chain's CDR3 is CASSVGETQYS. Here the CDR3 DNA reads TGTGCCAGCAGTGTAGGAGAGACCCAGTACTCC.

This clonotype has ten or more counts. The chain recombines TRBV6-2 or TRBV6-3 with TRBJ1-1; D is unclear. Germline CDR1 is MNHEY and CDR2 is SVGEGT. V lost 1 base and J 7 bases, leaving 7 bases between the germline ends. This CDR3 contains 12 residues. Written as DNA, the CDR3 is TGTGCCAGCAGTTACTGGCAGCGTGAAGCTTTCTTT. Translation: CASSYWQREAFF.

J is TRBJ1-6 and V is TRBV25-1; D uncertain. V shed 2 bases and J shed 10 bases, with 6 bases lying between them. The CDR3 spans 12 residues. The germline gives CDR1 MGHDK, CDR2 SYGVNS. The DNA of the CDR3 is TGTGCCAGCAGTGAAGTGGAGTCACCCCTCCACTTT. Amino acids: CASSEVESPLHF.

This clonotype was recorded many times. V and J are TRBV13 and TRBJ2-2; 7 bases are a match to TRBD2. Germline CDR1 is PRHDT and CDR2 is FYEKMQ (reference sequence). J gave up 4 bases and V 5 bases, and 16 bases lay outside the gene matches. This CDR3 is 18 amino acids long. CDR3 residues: CASSTLGGSGKGTGELFF. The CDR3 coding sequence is TGTGCCAGCAGCACCCTCGGCGGGAGCGGGAAGGGCACCGGGGAGCTGTTTTTT.